This entry is about one TCR beta chain. The data were produced by immunoSEQ multiplex PCR, yet TCRdb's version contains in-frame clones alone and is incomplete. The table lists 99,000 or so clones, about 80% of them singletons, with around 5% in the top ten. The entry originates in a study of T cell responses to AZD1222 COVID-19 vaccine. The V and J ends lost 3 bases and 0 bases respectively, with 21 bases between them. Germline V lookup: CDR1 KGHSH, CDR2 LQKENI. This CDR3 has 20 amino acids. The clonotype was recovered from an adult in good health. The material was peripheral blood, obtained on day 0 of AZD1222 vaccination. The rearrangement uses TRBV18 and TRBJ1-6; a possible D gene is TRBD1 (6 bases). In nucleotides, the CDR3 is TGTGCCAGCTCACCCGGGACACAAGTGAGGGGTACCTCCTATAATTCACCCCTCCACTTT. It is translated as CASSPGTQVRGTSYNSPLHF. The entire variable domain, with the rest obtained from reference TRBV18 and TRBJ1-6, is as follows: NAGVMQNPRHLVRRRGQEARLRCSPMKGHSHVYWYRQLPEEGLKFMVYLQKENIIDESGMPKERFSAEFPKEGPSILRIQQVVRGDSAAYFCASSPGTQVRGTSYNSPLHFGNGTRLTVT.